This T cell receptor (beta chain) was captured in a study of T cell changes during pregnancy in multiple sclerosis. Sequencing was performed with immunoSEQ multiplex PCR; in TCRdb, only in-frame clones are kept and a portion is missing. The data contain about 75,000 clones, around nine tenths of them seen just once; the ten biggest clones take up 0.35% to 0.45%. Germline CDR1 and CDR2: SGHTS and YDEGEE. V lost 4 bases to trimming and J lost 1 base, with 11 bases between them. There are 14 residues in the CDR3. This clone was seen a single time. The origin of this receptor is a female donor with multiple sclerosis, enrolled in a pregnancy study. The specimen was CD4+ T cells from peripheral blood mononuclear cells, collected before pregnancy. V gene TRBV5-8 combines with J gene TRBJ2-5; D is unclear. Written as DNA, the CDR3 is TGTGCCAGCAGCGTGAGTCCGGTCCAAGAGACCCAGTACTTC. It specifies CASSVSPVQETQYF.